The rows below give T cell receptor beta chains drawn from one sample of a study of cytomegalovirus exposure and HLA in healthy donors. The protocol was immunoSEQ multiplex PCR, while the TCRdb copy is restricted to in-frame clones and leaves out a portion. This table holds about 150,000 clones, 65% to 85% found once. The sample taken for sequencing was PBMCs. The receptors here all came from a woman aged 35 to 49 in good health and CMV-seropositive. Each CDR3 is given with its conserved first and last residue. D genes are given only for firm matches. Clone size is stated in some rows and not others, as once, few, many or a class when expanded.

size: .; J: TRBJ1-1; V: TRBV19; D: .; CDR3: CASSGSLNTEAFF; DNA: TGTGCCAGTTCTGGCAGTCTGAACACTGAAGCTTTCTTT
size: .; J: TRBJ1-3; V: TRBV28; D: TRBD1; CDR3: CASSPPTGAAGNTIYF; DNA: TGTGCCAGCAGTCCACCGACAGGGGCCGCTGGAAACACCATATATTTT
size: .; J: TRBJ2-3; V: TRBV7-2; D: .; CDR3: CASSLGRKSSTDTQYF; DNA: TGTGCCAGCAGCTTAGGGAGGAAAAGTAGCACAGATACGCAGTATTTT
size: .; J: TRBJ2-1; V: TRBV30; D: TRBD2; CDR3: CAWTLLAGGEKQFF; DNA: TGTGCCTGGACCCTACTAGCGGGGGGCGAAAAGCAGTTCTTC
size: once; J: TRBJ1-5; V: TRBV16; D: TRBD1; CDR3: CASSLIGGSGTGDQPQHF; DNA: TGTGCCAGCAGCCTTATTGGCGGATCCGGGACAGGGGATCAGCCCCAGCATTTT
size: .; J: TRBJ2-5; V: TRBV27; D: TRBD1; CDR3: CASSFVRTGQQETQYF; DNA: TGTGCCAGCAGTTTCGTTCGGACAGGCCAACAAGAGACCCAGTACTTC
size: once; J: TRBJ2-1; V: TRBV13; D: .; CDR3: CASSLLTEQFF; DNA: TGTGCCAGCAGCTTACTAACCGAGCAGTTCTTC
size: once; J: TRBJ2-1; V: TRBV14; D: .; CDR3: CASSHVSGTTIYNEQFF; DNA: TGTGCCAGCAGCCACGTCTCCGGGACAACTATCTACAATGAGCAGTTCTTC
size: .; J: TRBJ1-2; V: TRBV19; D: TRBD1; CDR3: CASSTQGAAYGYTF; DNA: TGTGCCAGTAGTACGCAGGGGGCGGCTTATGGCTACACCTTC
size: .; J: TRBJ2-1; V: TRBV2; D: .; CDR3: CASSTDSSYNEQFF; DNA: TGTGCCAGCAGTACCGATAGCTCCTACAATGAGCAGTTCTTC
size: many; J: TRBJ2-2; V: TRBV4-2; D: .; CDR3: CASSQAETTGRLFF; DNA: TGTGCCAGCAGCCAAGCAGAAACCACGGGGAGGCTGTTTTTT
size: .; J: TRBJ1-1; V: TRBV7-6; D: .; CDR3: CASSETENTEAFF; DNA: TGTGCCAGCAGCGAGACAGAAAACACTGAAGCTTTCTTT
size: .; J: TRBJ1-2; V: TRBV19; D: TRBD1; CDR3: CASIRKATGTVESSYGYTF; DNA: TGTGCCAGTATACGAAAAGCCACGGGGACAGTAGAGTCGAGCTATGGCTACACCTTC
size: .; J: TRBJ1-5; V: TRBV28; D: .; CDR3: CTSRLGQRNQPQHF; DNA: TGTACCAGCAGACTAGGACAGCGCAATCAGCCCCAGCATTTT
size: .; J: TRBJ1-1; V: TRBV7-9; D: .; CDR3: CASSLARGDTEAFF; DNA: TGTGCCAGCAGCTTAGCCAGGGGAGATACTGAAGCTTTCTTT
size: .; J: TRBJ2-5; V: TRBV2; D: .; CDR3: CASSEAVRLAAETQYF; DNA: TGTGCCAGCAGTGAAGCAGTTCGCTTAGCCGCGGAGACCCAGTACTTC
size: .; J: TRBJ1-1; V: TRBV12-5; D: .; CDR3: CASGSEQGWTEAFF; DNA: TGTGCTAGTGGTTCCGAACAGGGATGGACTGAAGCTTTCTTT
size: .; J: TRBJ1-1; V: TRBV7-8; D: .; CDR3: CASSLKQNTEAFF; DNA: TGTGCCAGCAGCTTAAAACAGAACACTGAAGCTTTCTTT
size: .; J: TRBJ2-5; V: TRBV14; D: TRBD1; CDR3: CASSQLIQGSRQETQYF; DNA: TGTGCCAGCAGCCAACTAATACAGGGGTCCCGCCAAGAGACCCAGTACTTC
size: few; J: TRBJ1-1; V: TRBV2; D: .; CDR3: CASSAGFYTEAFF; DNA: TGTGCCAGCAGCGCAGGGTTTTACACTGAAGCTTTCTTT
size: .; J: TRBJ2-5; V: TRBV20-1; D: TRBD2; CDR3: CSVPPGGTQYF; DNA: TGCAGTGTCCCCCCGGGGGGGACCCAGTACTTC
size: few; J: TRBJ1-1; V: TRBV4-3; D: .; CDR3: CASSQDGGNSLKAFF; DNA: TGCGCCAGCAGCCAAGATGGGGGGAATTCCTTGAAAGCTTTCTTT
size: .; J: TRBJ2-7; V: TRBV2; D: TRBD1; CDR3: CASSLLLGQGDEQYF; DNA: TGTGCCAGCAGTCTACTCCTGGGACAGGGGGACGAGCAGTACTTC
size: .; J: TRBJ1-1; V: TRBV4-3; D: .; CDR3: CASSQDVAFLTEAFF; DNA: TGCGCCAGCAGCCAAGATGTTGCGTTCCTCACTGAAGCTTTCTTT
size: .; J: TRBJ2-1; V: TRBV6-1; D: TRBD2; CDR3: CASRGASGGNEQFF; DNA: TGTGCCAGCCGAGGGGCTAGCGGGGGCAATGAGCAGTTCTTC
size: once; J: TRBJ1-6; V: TRBV7-8; D: .; CDR3: CASSLPVSPLHF; DNA: TGTGCCAGCAGCTTGCCGGTTTCACCCCTCCACTTT
size: .; J: TRBJ2-1; V: TRBV30; D: TRBD2; CDR3: CAWIAGGYNEQFF; DNA: TGTGCCTGGATAGCGGGGGGGTACAATGAGCAGTTCTTC
size: .; J: TRBJ1-1; V: TRBV4-1; D: .; CDR3: CASSQDLFGSPSTEAFF; DNA: TGCGCCAGCAGCCAAGATCTTTTCGGGTCTCCTTCCACTGAAGCTTTCTTT
size: .; J: TRBJ2-5; V: TRBV7-6; D: TRBD2; CDR3: CASSLGGLAGRETQYF; DNA: TGTGCCAGCAGCTTAGGGGGACTAGCGGGGCGAGAGACCCAGTACTTC
size: .; J: TRBJ1-6; V: TRBV9; D: TRBD1; CDR3: CASSVSWDRATTIHF; DNA: TGTGCCAGCAGCGTGAGTTGGGACAGGGCAACCACTATCCATTTT
size: .; J: TRBJ1-5; V: TRBV7-8; D: .; CDR3: CASSPTGLGNQPQHF; DNA: TGTGCCAGCAGCCCGACGGGGTTGGGCAATCAGCCCCAGCATTTT
size: .; J: TRBJ2-7; V: TRBV29-1; D: TRBD1; CDR3: CSVRTGLYEQYF; DNA: TGCAGCGTAAGGACAGGACTCTACGAGCAGTACTTC
size: once; J: TRBJ2-7; V: TRBV9; D: .; CDR3: CASSVVGGAADEQYF; DNA: TGTGCCAGCAGCGTAGTAGGGGGGGCGGCGGACGAGCAGTACTTC
size: .; J: TRBJ2-5; V: TRBV5-1; D: .; CDR3: CASSLGTASSAKETQYF; DNA: TGCGCCAGCAGCTTGGGGACAGCCAGCTCGGCGAAAGAGACCCAGTACTTC
size: .; J: TRBJ1-6; V: TRBV11-2; D: TRBD1; CDR3: CASSRQIAGGRNSPLHF; DNA: TGTGCCAGCAGCCGCCAGATCGCAGGGGGGAGAAATTCACCCCTCCACTTT
size: .; J: TRBJ2-7; V: TRBV5-1; D: .; CDR3: CASSLGGQSYEQYF; DNA: TGCGCCAGCAGCTTGGGGGGCCAATCCTACGAGCAGTACTTC
size: once; J: TRBJ1-1; V: TRBV2; D: TRBD1; CDR3: CASRTRQGQIIEAFF; DNA: TGTGCCAGCAGGACTAGACAGGGGCAGATAATTGAAGCTTTCTTT
size: .; J: TRBJ2-7; V: TRBV19; D: TRBD2; CDR3: CASSRGVGYEQYF; DNA: TGTGCCAGTAGTCGGGGGGTGGGCTACGAGCAGTACTTC
size: .; J: TRBJ2-5; V: TRBV28; D: TRBD1; CDR3: CASSFYGTDLQETQYF; DNA: TGTGCCAGCAGTTTTTACGGGACAGATCTGCAAGAGACCCAGTACTTC
size: .; J: TRBJ1-2; V: TRBV9; D: TRBD1; CDR3: CASSAPDRANYGYTF; DNA: TGTGCCAGCAGCGCCCCCGACAGGGCCAACTATGGCTACACCTTC
size: .; J: TRBJ1-2; V: TRBV11-1; D: .; CDR3: CASSLTDTDYGYTF; DNA: TGTGCCAGCAGCTTAACCGACACAGACTATGGCTACACCTTC